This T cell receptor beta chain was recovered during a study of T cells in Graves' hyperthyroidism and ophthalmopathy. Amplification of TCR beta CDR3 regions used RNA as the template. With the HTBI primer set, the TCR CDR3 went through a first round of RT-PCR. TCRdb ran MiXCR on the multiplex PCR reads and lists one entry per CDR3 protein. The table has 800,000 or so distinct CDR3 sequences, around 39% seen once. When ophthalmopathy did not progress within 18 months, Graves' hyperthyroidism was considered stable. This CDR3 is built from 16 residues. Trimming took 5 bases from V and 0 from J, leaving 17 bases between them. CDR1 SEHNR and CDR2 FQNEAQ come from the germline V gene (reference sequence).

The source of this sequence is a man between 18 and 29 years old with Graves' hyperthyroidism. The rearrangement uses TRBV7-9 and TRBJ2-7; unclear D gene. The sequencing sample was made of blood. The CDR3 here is CASSLRGDGISYEQYF. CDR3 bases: TGTGCCAGCAGCCTACGAGGCGACGGAATCTCCTACGAGCAGTACTTC.